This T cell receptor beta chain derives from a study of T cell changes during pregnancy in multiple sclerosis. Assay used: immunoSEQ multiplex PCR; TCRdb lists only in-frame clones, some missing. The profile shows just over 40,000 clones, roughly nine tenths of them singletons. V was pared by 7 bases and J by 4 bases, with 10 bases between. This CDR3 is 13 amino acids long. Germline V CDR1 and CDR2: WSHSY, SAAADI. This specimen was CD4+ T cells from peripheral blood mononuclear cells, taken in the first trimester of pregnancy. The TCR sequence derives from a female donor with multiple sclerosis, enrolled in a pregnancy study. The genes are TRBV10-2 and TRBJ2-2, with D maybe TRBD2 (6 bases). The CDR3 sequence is CASKERATGELFF. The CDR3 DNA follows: TGCGCCAGCAAAGAGCGGGCCACCGGGGAGCTGTTTTTT.